The clone carrying this T cell receptor beta chain has a count of ten or more. The source of the sample is a study of identical twins. CDR1 and CDR2 (germline): PRHDT, FYEKMQ (reference sequence). Trimming stripped 2 bases from V and 6 bases from J, with 22 bases between. This CDR3 contains 17 residues. From the 5' RACE reads, TCRdb called clonotypes with MiXCR, one entry per CDR3 protein. The top ten clones hold about 5.6% of a sample with hundreds of thousands of distinct CDR3 sequences, approximately 7.8% of them seen once. Separately, the same data were catalogued under a study of yellow fever vaccine responses in identical twins.

Source material: CD8+ T cells sorted from blood. The rearrangement uses TRBV13 and TRBJ1-2; no firm D call. This TCR came from a woman younger than 35 in good health. The CDR3, as DNA: TGTGCCAGCAGCTTATATTTTTCGGACCCCCAAGCGGATGGCTACACCTTC. Translated: CASSLYFSDPQADGYTF.